A selection of T cell receptor beta chains follows, all from one sample in a study of shared clonotypes between healthy human individuals. Method: immunoSEQ multiplex PCR; TCRdb's copy keeps in-frame clones and lacks some. The sample has about 2.3 million clones; 93% are singletons. The specimen was naive CD4+ T cells from PBMCs. These receptors originate from a man between 18 and 29 years old in good health. Some clones in this sample may be carry-over from other donors' samples. CDR3s include the opening cysteine and the closing phenylalanine or tryptophan. D genes are given only for firm matches. A clone size is listed for some rows: how often the clone was seen (once, few, many), or a class if it is expanded.

D,size,V,J,CDR3,DNA
TRBD2,NA,TRBV7-2,TRBJ2-5,CASARQRGEQETQYF,TGTGCCAGCGCTAGACAGCGGGGGGAACAAGAGACCCAGTACTTC
TRBD1,few,TRBV5-1,TRBJ1-1,CASSWGTANTEAFF,TGCGCCAGCAGCTGGGGGACAGCGAACACTGAAGCTTTCTTT
NA,NA,TRBV5-1,TRBJ1-5,CASSLGGRSNQPQHF,TGCGCCAGCAGCTTGGGGGGACGAAGCAATCAGCCCCAGCATTTT
NA,NA,TRBV28,TRBJ1-2,CASRSPGQVYGYTF,TGTGCCAGCAGGTCCCCCGGGCAGGTTTATGGCTACACCTTC
NA,NA,TRBV28,TRBJ1-1,CASRRTGPEAFF,TGTGCCAGCAGACGAACAGGGCCTGAAGCTTTCTTT
NA,NA,TRBV2,TRBJ2-2,CASRRETGELFF,TGTGCCAGCAGAAGGGAGACCGGGGAGCTGTTTTTT
NA,NA,TRBV30,TRBJ2-3,CAWSPRGDTQYF,TGTGCCTGGAGTCCCAGGGGAGATACGCAGTATTTT
TRBD1,NA,TRBV19,TRBJ1-5,CASSIRRQGGSAPAF,TGTGCCAGTAGTATAAGGAGACAGGGCGGATCAGCCCCAGCATTT
NA,few,TRBV28,TRBJ1-2,CASSRDWNYGYTF,TGTGCCAGCAGCCGCGACTGGAACTATGGCTACACCTTC
NA,NA,TRBV28,TRBJ2-7,CASSLTTVTYEQYF,TGTGCCAGCAGTTTAACGACTGTAACCTACGAGCAGTACTTC
NA,NA,TRBV6-1,TRBJ2-5,CASSEKGVRARETQYF,TGTGCCAGCAGTGAAAAGGGGGTGCGGGCCCGAGAGACCCAGTACTTC
TRBD1,NA,TRBV7-9,TRBJ2-7,CASSSGTGAHEQYF,TGTGCCAGCAGCTCCGGGACAGGCGCTCACGAGCAGTACTTC
TRBD2,NA,TRBV6-1,TRBJ2-1,CASRHLAGGDEQFF,TGTGCCAGCCGACACTTAGCGGGTGGCGATGAGCAGTTCTTC
NA,NA,TRBV5-1,TRBJ2-1,CASSASTSYNEQFF,TGCGCCAGCAGCGCAAGTACGTCCTACAATGAGCAGTTCTTC
NA,NA,TRBV25-1,TRBJ1-4,CASSEPVATNEKLFF,TGTGCCAGCAGTGAGCCGGTAGCAACTAATGAAAAACTGTTTTTT
NA,NA,TRBV2,TRBJ1-2,CASRKLTTWEAF,TGTGCCAGCAGAAAGTTAACCACTTGGGAAGCCTTC
TRBD1,NA,TRBV6-5,TRBJ2-3,CASSFRTGGSSDTQYF,TGTGCCAGCAGTTTCAGGACAGGGGGTAGCTCAGATACGCAGTATTTT
NA,NA,TRBV29-1,TRBJ1-4,CSVGGIYEKLFF,TGCAGCGTTGGCGGGATTTATGAAAAACTGTTTTTT
NA,NA,TRBV7-2,TRBJ2-7,CASSPHPTYEQYF,TGTGCCAGCAGCCCCCACCCGACGTACGAGCAGTACTTC
NA,NA,TRBV4-2,TRBJ1-5,CASSQEKAGRTQHF,TGTGCCAGCAGCCAAGAGAAGGCAGGGAGGACCCAGCATTTT
NA,NA,TRBV15,TRBJ2-3,CATKSGGGGTQYF,TGTGCCACCAAGAGTGGGGGCGGTGGCACGCAGTATTTT
NA,NA,TRBV28,TRBJ1-5,CASSFRGYSNQPQHF,TGTGCCAGCAGTTTTCGTGGTTATAGCAATCAGCCCCAGCATTTT
NA,NA,TRBV30,TRBJ2-7,CAWSVHGGYEQYF,TGTGCCTGGAGTGTACATGGAGGGTACGAGCAGTACTTC
TRBD1,NA,TRBV27,TRBJ1-1,CASSSERTGRGTEAFF,TGTGCCAGCAGTTCAGAAAGGACAGGGAGGGGCACTGAAGCTTTCTTT
NA,NA,TRBV6-1,TRBJ2-4,CASSESQLAKNIQYF,TGTGCCAGCAGTGAATCACAGCTAGCCAAAAACATTCAGTACTTC
NA,NA,TRBV28,TRBJ2-5,CASSSPGPVSPETQYF,TGTGCCAGCAGTTCCCCCGGGCCCGTGAGTCCGGAGACCCAGTACTTC
NA,NA,TRBV5-1,TRBJ1-1,CASSFTGGVTEAFF,TGCGCCAGCAGCTTTACCGGGGGAGTCACTGAAGCTTTCTTT
TRBD2,NA,TRBV28,TRBJ2-2,CASSLLAGVGTGELFF,TGTGCCAGCAGTCTACTAGCGGGAGTAGGCACCGGGGAGCTGTTTTTT